These 2 T cell receptor beta chains were all obtained from the same sample, sequenced in a study of blood T cell repertoires in COVID-19 (dated by TCRdb to the early 2020s). The library came from the immunoSEQ multiplex PCR assay. TCRdb holds this immuneACCESS table with in-frame rearrangements only. Some clones are missing; in checked studies, unresolved V genes explain under half, and the rest has no known cause. The sample data list approximately 190,000 clones, and approximately 91% of these were observed just once. Less than 7.5% of the sample lies in the top ten. Sample: peripheral blood. The receptors here all came from a middle-aged woman who had recovered from COVID-19.

This chain connects TRBV7-9 to TRBJ1-4, with unresolved D. The CDR3 totals 16 residues. CDR1 SEHNR and CDR2 FQNEAQ come from the germline V gene (reference sequence). V was trimmed by 1 base and J by 6 bases, leaving 15 bases between them. CDR3 coding DNA: TGTGCCAGCAGCTTAGTTGCTAGGAATCCTGATGAAAAACTGTTTTTT. It translates to CASSLVARNPDEKLFF.

The chain recombines TRBV11-2 with TRBJ1-1, with TRBD1 as a possible D gene (5 bases). The ends were cut back, 5 bases at V and 7 bases at J, with 11 bases in the middle. The germline CDR1 and CDR2 sequences are SGHAT and FQNNGV. The CDR3 covers 12 residues. The CDR3: CASSPLGGEAFF. CDR3 in DNA: TGTGCCAGCAGCCCTCTCGGGGGTGAAGCTTTCTTT.